Following are 9 T cell receptor beta chains from one sample sequenced in a study of shared clonotypes between healthy human individuals. The protocol was immunoSEQ multiplex PCR, while the TCRdb copy is restricted to in-frame clones and leaves out a portion. This sample has about 2.1 million clones, with 90% to 95% found just once. Naivety among CD8 cells was defined by CD45RO negativity and positive CCR7 selection, thereby excluding terminally differentiated effector memory CD45RA+ cells. Sequencing input: naive CD8+ T cells from PBMCs. The receptors stem from a man younger than 35 in good health. Some clones in this sample may be carry-over from other donors' samples.

This clone appeared a few times. At the DNA level, this CDR3 is encoded by other sequences in the same sample as well. The chain has TRBV2 and TRBJ1-5; D gene ambiguous. The CDR3 consists of 15 residues. Trimming stripped 1 base from V and 4 bases from J, with 11 bases between. Germline CDR1 and CDR2: SNHLY and FYNNEI. CDR3 DNA sequence: TGTGCCAGCAGTGAAGTCCCCGGGAGTAATCAGCCCCAGCATTTT. Translated, it gives CASSEVPGSNQPQHF.

As regards this clone: Other DNA sequences from this sample encode an identical CDR3 as well. The rearrangement joins TRBV6-5 to TRBJ2-7; 7 bases align to TRBD1. This CDR3 spans 13 amino acids. With 6 bases clipped from V and 2 bases from J, the junction kept 4 bases outside the gene matches. Germline CDR1 MNHEY, CDR2 SVGAGI. The DNA for the CDR3 is TGTGCCAGCAGCCCCGGGACAGCCTACGAGCAGTACTTC. Translating gives CASSPGTAYEQYF.

This clone occurred once. The chain links TRBV27 to TRBJ1-5, with D maybe TRBD1 (5 bases). CDR3 length: 15 amino acids. Deletions cut 1 base from V and 4 bases from J, with 11 bases between. The germline V gene encodes CDR1 MNHEY and CDR2 SMNVEV (reference sequence). CDR3 amino acids: CASSLLGGTNQPQHF. CDR3 nucleotide sequence: TGTGCCAGCAGTTTATTGGGGGGGACGAATCAGCCCCAGCATTTT.

The chain has TRBV19 and TRBJ1-5, with a tentative D call TRBD1 (5 bases). Trimming stripped 0 bases from V and 2 bases from J, with 5 bases between. The CDR3 extends over 14 amino acids. Germline lookup yields CDR1 LNHDA and CDR2 SQIVND (reference sequence). As DNA, the CDR3 is TGTGCCAGTAGTATAGAACAGGGCAATCAGCCCCAGCATTTT. Translating gives CASSIEQGNQPQHF.

The count of this clone is one. This chain joins TRBV6-6 and TRBJ2-3; 11 bases fit TRBD2. CDR1 is MNHNY and CDR2 is SVGAGI in the germline V gene (reference sequence). The trim removed 5 bases at V and 2 bases at J, leaving 6 bases unmatched. The CDR3 totals 16 residues. CDR3 in DNA: TGTGCCAGCAGTCGCCTAGCGGGAGGCCCCACAGATACGCAGTATTTT. As protein: CASSRLAGGPTDTQYF.

About this clone: This same CDR3 is encoded by further DNA sequences in the sample. The chain combines TRBV4-3 with TRBJ2-7; no clear D gene. The CDR3 is 13 amino acids. The V end was cut by 0 bases, the J end by 5 bases, with 8 bases between. The germline CDR1 and CDR2 sequences are LGHNA and YSLEER. CDR3 bases: TGCGCCAGCAGCCAAGATACGTCCCACGAGCAGTACTTC. Translated, it gives CASSQDTSHEQYF.

This clone appeared once. The V and J genes are TRBV14 and TRBJ1-2; TRBD1 aligns across 7 bases. J gave up 5 bases and V 3 bases, and 3 bases lay outside the gene matches. The CDR3 spans 13 residues. Germline V gene sequence: CDR1 SGHDN, CDR2 FVKESK. DNA for the CDR3: TGTGCCAGCAGCCAGTCCAGGGGGTATGGCTACACCTTC. It codes for CASSQSRGYGYTF. The variable domain in full, with the rest retrieved from reference TRBV14 and TRBJ1-2, is EAGVTQFPSHSVIEKGQTVTLRCDPISGHDNLYWYRRVMGKEIKFLLHFVKESKQDESGMPNNRFLAERTGGTYSTLKVQPAELEDSGVYFCASSQSRGYGYTFGSGTRLTVV.

V gene TRBV7-8 combines with J gene TRBJ2-7, with 8 bases fitting TRBD1. The germline V gene encodes CDR1 SGHVS and CDR2 FQNEAQ. CDR3 length equals 15 residues. The V and J ends lost 2 bases and 0 bases, in that order; junction bases with no gene match: 3. CDR3 protein: CASSLRQGRSYEQYF. In nucleotides, the CDR3 is TGTGCCAGCAGCTTACGACAGGGGCGCTCCTACGAGCAGTACTTC. The variable domain in full, completed from reference TRBV7-8 and TRBJ2-7, reads GAGVSQSPRYKVAKRGQDVALRCDPISGHVSLFWYQQALGQGPEFLTYFQNEAQLDKSGLPSDRFFAERPEGSVSTLKIQRTQQEDSAVYLCASSLRQGRSYEQYFGPGTRLTVT.

The chain links TRBV4-3 to TRBJ2-1, with 8 bases aligning to TRBD2. CDR3 length: 16 residues. Germline V gives CDR1 LGHNA, CDR2 YSLEER. V trimming: 1 base; J trimming: 6 bases; junction bases outside the gene matches: 8. CDR3 sequence: CASSQAGRALFNEQFF. The CDR3 DNA reads as TGCGCCAGCAGCCAAGCCGGGAGGGCACTTTTCAATGAGCAGTTCTTC.